A single count supports the clone carrying this T cell receptor beta chain. Its antigen is currently unknown. The gene names here belong to mouse. The read terminates 1 residue ahead of where the CDR3 ends, so the germline J gene completes it. The same CDR3 also results from other DNA sequences found in this sample. Looked up from germline, CDR1 is NNHNN and CDR2 is SYGAGS (reference sequence). V lost 5 bases and J 4 bases, leaving 6 bases between the germline ends. The CDR3 length is 11 residues. CDR3 sequences, V/J genes, frequencies and template counts came from survey-depth TCRbeta sequencing. TCRdb keeps only in-frame clones here, not all; method: immunoSEQ multiplex PCR. This table has roughly 51,000 clones, 73% appearing once. The source of the sample is a study of tissue T cells after allogeneic stem cell transplantation. General study points: TCR repertoires tracked anatomic similarity, regardless of disease or transplant status.

Sequenced: sorted cells pooled from one or two spleens. This TCR came from a pool of C57BL/6 mice in good health. The chain is built from TRBV13-2 and TRBJ1-1, with a weak D call TRBD1 (6 bases). CDR3 DNA, as far as it was read: TGTGCCAGCGGACAGGGCACAGAAGTCTTC. It translates to CASGQGTEVF. The full CDR3 protein is CASGQGTEVFF.